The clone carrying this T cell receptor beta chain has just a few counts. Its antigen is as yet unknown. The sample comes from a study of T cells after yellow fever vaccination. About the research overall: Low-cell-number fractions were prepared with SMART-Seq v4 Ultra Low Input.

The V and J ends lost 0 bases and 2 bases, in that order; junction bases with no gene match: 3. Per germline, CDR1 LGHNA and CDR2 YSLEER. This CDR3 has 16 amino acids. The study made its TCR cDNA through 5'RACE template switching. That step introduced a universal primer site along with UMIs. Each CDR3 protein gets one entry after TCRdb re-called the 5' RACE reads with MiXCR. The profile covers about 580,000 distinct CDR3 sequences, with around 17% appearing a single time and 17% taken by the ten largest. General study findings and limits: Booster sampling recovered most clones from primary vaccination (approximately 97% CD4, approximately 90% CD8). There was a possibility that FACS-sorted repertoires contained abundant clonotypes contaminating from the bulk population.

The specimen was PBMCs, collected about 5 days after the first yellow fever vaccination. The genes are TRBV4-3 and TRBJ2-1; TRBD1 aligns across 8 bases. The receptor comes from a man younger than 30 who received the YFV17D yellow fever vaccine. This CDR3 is CASSQEPGGTYNEQFF. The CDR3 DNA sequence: TGCGCCAGCAGCCAAGAACCAGGGGGCACCTACAATGAGCAGTTCTTC.